This entry is about one T cell receptor beta chain. The antigen is unknown. The PCR was carried out with 60 Vbeta primers and 13 Jbeta primers. Data came from immunoSEQ multiplex PCR; TCRdb stores just in-frame clones and leaves some out. Of approximately 100,000 clones detected, just under 75% appear once; the ten largest clones hold about 2%. The data were taken from a study of cytomegalovirus exposure and HLA in healthy donors. At the level of the study: There were approximately 85 million unique TCRs (from HLA-typed donors) in an early data release.

Study-wide results and caveats: TCR beta V- and J-gene trimming was later associated with a missense DCLRE1C variant. TCR beta sequences reportedly predicted most subjects' HLA-A and HLA-B alleles accurately.

CDR3 size: 15 residues. CDR1 is SGHRS, CDR2 YFSETQ, per germline. The germline V and J ends were trimmed by 4 bases and 1 base, with 14 bases remaining between them. This chain uses TRBV5-1 with TRBJ1-1; D not certain. The sequenced material came from PBMCs. The sequence was obtained from a human donor in good health. CDR3 nucleotides: TGCGCCAGCAGCATAGATTCGCCAGGGAACACTGAAGCTTTCTTT. This sequence encodes CASSIDSPGNTEAFF.